The rows below give T cell receptor beta chains drawn from one sample of a study of blood T cell repertoires in COVID-19. Produced via immunoSEQ multiplex PCR; TCRdb's table is partial and in-frame only. This table has some 290,000 clones, roughly 90% appearing once. Sequences were obtained from peripheral blood. The source is a woman in her 30s with COVID-19, enrolled during active disease. Each CDR3 is given with its conserved first and last residue. A D gene is named only where the DNA matches it firmly. The size entry is marked missing in some rows and otherwise reads once, few, many or a size class.

NA TRBJ2-2 17 TRBV19 TRBD1 CASSIDLTRGSTGELFF TGTGCCAGTAGTATAGATCTTACCAGGGGGAGCACCGGGGAGCTGTTTTTT
NA TRBJ1-1 14 TRBV7-9 NA CASSSTKGDTEAFF TGTGCCAGCAGCTCGACGAAGGGAGACACTGAAGCTTTCTTT
NA TRBJ2-3 16 TRBV5-6 NA CASSLTQGTSTDTQYF TGTGCCAGCAGCCTGACCCAGGGTACTAGCACAGATACGCAGTATTTT
NA TRBJ1-6 15 TRBV18 NA CASSPLYLDNSPLHF TGTGCCAGCTCACCACTTTATCTAGATAATTCACCCCTCCACTTT
NA TRBJ1-6 13 TRBV24-1 NA CATSRDENSPLHF TGTGCCACCAGCCGGGATGAAAATTCACCCCTCCACTTT
NA TRBJ2-2 14 TRBV7-8 TRBD1 CASRETGVTGELFF TGTGCCAGCAGGGAGACAGGGGTAACCGGGGAGCTGTTTTTT
NA TRBJ1-2 13 TRBV13 NA CASNPGGVNGYTF TGTGCCAGCAACCCTGGGGGGGTCAATGGCTACACCTTC
once TRBJ2-3 17 TRBV3-1/TRBV3-2 NA CASSQDRRLVSTDTQYF TGTGCCAGCAGCCAAGATCGACGACTTGTTAGCACAGATACGCAGTATTTT
NA TRBJ1-3 15 TRBV7-3 TRBD1 CASSSGTGHGNTIYF TGTGCCAGCAGCTCTGGGACAGGCCATGGAAACACCATATATTTT
NA TRBJ2-5 15 TRBV9 NA CASSVGPQGQETQYF TGTGCCAGCAGCGTAGGGCCCCAGGGCCAAGAGACCCAGTACTTC
NA TRBJ2-2 16 TRBV5-4 TRBD2 CASSPDPTSGRGELFF TGTGCCAGCAGCCCCGACCCGACTAGCGGGAGGGGGGAGCTGTTTTTT
NA TRBJ1-5 17 TRBV19 TRBD1 CASSIGGQGYSNQPQHF TGTGCCAGTAGTATAGGAGGACAGGGTTATAGCAATCAGCCCCAGCATTTT
NA TRBJ1-1 13 TRBV19 NA CASSDRVNTEAFF TGTGCCAGTAGTGATCGGGTGAACACTGAAGCTTTCTTT
NA TRBJ2-5 15 TRBV7-7 TRBD2 CASSSTSGIKETQYF TGTGCCAGCAGCTCAACTAGCGGGATTAAAGAGACCCAGTACTTC
NA TRBJ2-3 16 TRBV27 NA CASRSGGVRITDTQYF TGTGCCAGCAGGTCGGGCGGGGTAAGGATCACAGATACGCAGTATTTT
NA TRBJ1-2 15 TRBV18 NA CASSPRSQENYGYTF TGTGCCAGCTCACCACGAAGTCAAGAGAACTATGGCTACACCTTC
NA TRBJ2-7 13 TRBV29-1 NA CSVGGTPNYEQYF TGCAGCGTTGGAGGGACTCCCAACTACGAGCAGTACTTC
NA TRBJ2-2 16 TRBV11-2 NA CASSSRRATDTGELFF TGTGCCAGCAGCTCTAGGAGGGCTACGGACACCGGGGAGCTGTTTTTT
NA TRBJ1-5 17 TRBV15 NA CATSRVPEGGDNQPQHF TGTGCCACCAGCAGAGTTCCGGAAGGGGGGGACAATCAGCCCCAGCATTTT
NA TRBJ2-1 15 TRBV10-1 TRBD1 CASSPGQGTYNEQFF TGCGCCAGCAGCCCAGGACAGGGGACCTACAATGAGCAGTTCTTC
once TRBJ1-2 13 TRBV30 NA CAWRAQGSVGYTF TGTGCCTGGCGCGCACAGGGTTCGGTCGGCTACACCTTC
NA TRBJ1-1 16 TRBV5-4 NA CASSSMLLGEDTEAFF TGTGCCAGCAGCTCCATGCTGCTGGGGGAGGACACTGAAGCTTTCTTT
NA TRBJ1-1 14 TRBV5-5 TRBD1 CASSFSRGETEAFF TGTGCCAGCAGCTTCAGCAGGGGGGAAACTGAAGCTTTCTTT
once TRBJ2-7 12 TRBV29-1 NA CSGLGQYYEQYF TGCAGCGGATTGGGACAATACTACGAGCAGTACTTC
NA TRBJ2-7 18 TRBV11-2 TRBD1 CASSLLIFRDSLVYEQYF TGTGCCAGCAGCTTACTTATTTTCCGGGACAGCCTCGTTTACGAGCAGTACTTC
NA TRBJ2-2 19 TRBV30 TRBD1 CAWIGRGQGLIWDTGELFF TGTGCCTGGATAGGGCGGGGACAGGGTCTAATTTGGGACACCGGGGAGCTGTTTTTT
NA TRBJ1-4 15 TRBV4-1 TRBD1 CASSHLTGAGEKLFF TGCGCCAGCAGCCACCTGACAGGGGCGGGGGAAAAACTGTTTTTT
many TRBJ2-7 14 TRBV11-2 NA CASSLERNGGEQYF TGTGCCAGCAGCTTAGAAAGGAATGGAGGCGAGCAGTACTTC
NA TRBJ2-2 15 TRBV27 TRBD1 CASRAAGGHTGELFF TGTGCCAGCAGGGCCGCAGGGGGCCACACCGGGGAGCTGTTTTTT
few TRBJ1-4 14 TRBV5-4 NA CASSFQGTNEKLFF TGTGCCAGCAGCTTTCAGGGAACTAATGAAAAACTGTTTTTT
NA TRBJ2-7 17 TRBV11-2 TRBD1 CASSLGGTGAPSYEQYF TGTGCCAGCAGCTTAGGCGGGACAGGGGCCCCATCCTACGAGCAGTACTTC
many TRBJ1-1 13 TRBV2 NA CASSLQGSGEAFF TGTGCCAGCAGTTTACAGGGTTCCGGTGAAGCTTTCTTT
NA TRBJ1-1 12 TRBV9 NA CASSVGGGGAFF TGTGCCAGCAGCGTAGGAGGCGGAGGGGCTTTCTTT
NA TRBJ2-1 12 TRBV7-9 NA CASSLLSNEQFF TGTGCCAGCAGCTTATTGTCGAATGAGCAGTTCTTC
many TRBJ1-1 14 TRBV10-3 NA CAISESGGSGEAFF TGTGCCATCAGTGAGTCAGGAGGGTCCGGAGAAGCTTTCTTT
NA TRBJ1-2 11 TRBV6-5 NA CASPRVFGYTF TGTGCCAGCCCCCGGGTTTTTGGCTACACCTTC
NA TRBJ2-7 14 TRBV30 TRBD1 CAWSVGTGGSEQYF TGTGCCTGGAGTGTCGGGACAGGGGGCTCCGAGCAGTACTTC
NA TRBJ2-1 14 TRBV2 TRBD1 CAVNQGAFNNEQFF TGTGCTGTAAATCAGGGGGCTTTCAACAATGAGCAGTTCTTC
few TRBJ2-7 13 TRBV30 TRBD1 CAWSRTGVYEQYF TGTGCCTGGAGCCGGACAGGGGTATACGAGCAGTACTTC
once TRBJ1-1 12 TRBV30 NA CAWNPGGAEAFF TGTGCCTGGAACCCCGGGGGGGCTGAAGCTTTCTTT
NA TRBJ1-5 16 TRBV11-2 TRBD1 CASSWGQGNLNQPQHF TGTGCCAGCAGCTGGGGACAGGGGAACCTTAATCAGCCCCAGCATTTT
NA TRBJ2-3 19 TRBV29-1 TRBD2 CGGRGWPYERGRITDTQYF TGCGGCGGGCGGGGCTGGCCATACGAGCGGGGAAGAATCACAGATACGCAGTATTTT
once TRBJ2-7 14 TRBV28 NA CASSSPGVRYEQYF TGTGCCAGCAGTTCACCGGGAGTACGCTACGAGCAGTACTTC
NA TRBJ1-3 13 TRBV10-3 NA CAISALQGNTIYF TGTGCCATCAGTGCCCTACAGGGAAACACCATATATTTT
NA TRBJ2-6 15 TRBV7-6 NA CASSLFSSGANVLTF TGTGCCAGCAGCTTATTCAGCTCTGGGGCCAACGTCCTGACTTTC
few TRBJ1-6 14 TRBV28 NA CASGSGGLNSPLHF TGTGCCAGCGGCTCTGGGGGGTTGAATTCACCCCTCCACTTT
once TRBJ1-5 15 TRBV10-2 NA CASNDRPYSNQPQHF TGCGCCAGCAACGACAGACCTTATAGCAATCAGCCCCAGCATTTT
NA TRBJ2-2 15 TRBV7-9 TRBD1 CASSWGDRETGELFF TGTGCCAGCAGCTGGGGGGACAGGGAGACCGGGGAGCTGTTTTTT
NA TRBJ2-7 15 TRBV29-1 NA CSVEDRRGLSYEQYF TGCAGCGTTGAAGATCGCCGGGGTCTCTCCTACGAGCAGTACTTC
once TRBJ2-2 12 TRBV19 TRBD2 CAPGLGTGELFF TGTGCCCCGGGACTAGGAACCGGGGAGCTGTTTTTT
NA TRBJ1-2 16 TRBV6-5 NA CASSYSRRSVGYGYTF TGTGCCAGCAGTTACTCAAGACGGAGCGTCGGGTATGGCTACACCTTC
NA TRBJ2-2 17 TRBV5-1 TRBD2 CASSLRASGSSGSELFF TGCGCCAGCAGCTTAAGGGCTAGCGGGAGCTCGGGGTCGGAGCTGTTTTTT
NA TRBJ2-2 16 TRBV5-6 TRBD1 CASTYTGGINTGELFF TGTGCCAGCACCTACACAGGGGGCATTAACACCGGGGAGCTGTTTTTT
NA TRBJ1-2 12 TRBV6-1 NA CASSERASGYTF TGTGCCAGCAGTGAGAGGGCGAGTGGCTACACCTTC
NA TRBJ2-5 13 TRBV19 TRBD1 CASSGDREETQYF TGTGCCAGTAGTGGGGACAGGGAAGAGACCCAGTACTTC